This passage covers 32 T cell receptor beta chains from one sample sequenced in a study of cytomegalovirus exposure and HLA in healthy donors. Sequencing used immunoSEQ multiplex PCR; TCRdb keeps in-frame clones, though not all of them. The sample lists 110,000 to 150,000 clones, 70% to 90% occurring once. Source material: PBMCs. The receptors shown here come from a woman under 30 in good health and CMV-seropositive.

V usage is TRBV4-3 and J usage is TRBJ1-5; perhaps TRBD1 as D (5 bases). Trimming took off 5 bases at V and 4 bases at J, with 12 bases between the two ends. The CDR3 covers 14 residues. The germline gives CDR1 LGHNA, CDR2 YSLEER. The CDR3 DNA reads TGCGCCAGCAGCTCCCAGACAGCGAATCAGCCCCAGCATTTT. Protein product: CASSSQTANQPQHF.

This chain connects TRBV28 to TRBJ1-1; TRBD1 is a possible D gene (6 bases). The CDR3 is 15 residues long. The V and J ends lost 5 bases and 3 bases respectively, with 16 bases between them. Germline lookup yields CDR1 MDHEN and CDR2 SYDVKM. Here the CDR3 reads CASSVNWQGYTEAFF. The DNA for the CDR3 is TGTGCCAGCAGTGTCAACTGGCAGGGGTACACTGAAGCTTTCTTT. Full variable domain (remainder filled in from reference TRBV28 and TRBJ1-1): DVKVTQSSRYLVKRTGEKVFLECVQDMDHENMFWYRQDPGLGLRLIYFSYDVKMKEKGDIPEGYSVSREKKERFSLILESASTNQTSMYLCASSVNWQGYTEAFFGQGTRLTVV.

The chain couples TRBV5-1 to TRBJ2-2; D may be TRBD1 (5 bases). The CDR3 extends over 15 amino acids. Germline V gene sequence: CDR1 SGHRS, CDR2 YFSETQ. V was shortened by 2 bases and J by 4 bases, with 12 bases between the two germline ends. CDR3 DNA sequence: TGCGCCAGCAGCTTAAGCAGGGCGAGCACCGGGGAGCTGTTTTTT. As protein: CASSLSRASTGELFF.

This chain links TRBV9 with TRBJ1-4; D is unresolved. The CDR3 has 16 residues. Germline V CDR1 and CDR2: SGDLS, YYNGEE. V was trimmed by 0 bases and J by 6 bases, leaving 15 bases between them. Here the CDR3 reads CASSVAPGREDEKLFF. The CDR3 DNA is TGTGCCAGCAGCGTAGCGCCTGGGAGGGAGGATGAAAAACTGTTTTTT.

V and J are TRBV12-5 and TRBJ2-7, with a possible D match to TRBD1 (6 bases). Looked up from germline, CDR1 is LGHNT and CDR2 is FRNRAP. This CDR3 region has 17 residues. The CDR3 DNA follows: TGTGCGGTCCCCCCCATATTAGCGCTACCGAGGGGGTACGAGCAGTACTTC. This encodes CAVPPILALPRGYEQYF.

The chain is built from TRBV6-4 and TRBJ2-3, with 11 bases fitting TRBD2. The junction had 9 bases not matched to a gene; V was cut back by 10 bases and J by 3 bases. The germline V gene has CDR1 MRHNA and CDR2 SNTAGT. This CDR3 is built from 15 residues. Written as DNA, the CDR3 is TGTGCCACATCTAGCGGGGGGATGAGAACAGATACGCAGTATTTT. Protein product: CATSSGGMRTDTQYF.

The chain couples TRBV15 to TRBJ1-3, with D unclear. The germline CDR1 and CDR2 sequences are LNHNV and YYDKDF (reference sequence). The CDR3 extends over 16 amino acids. V was cut by 0 bases and J by 4 bases, with 13 bases left in between. The CDR3 DNA follows: TGTGCCACCAGCAGAGATCCGGGGATAAACGGAAACACCATATATTTT. Translating it yields CATSRDPGINGNTIYF.

The CDR3 loop reads CASSPNRGSNEQFF. The CDR3 nucleotides are TGTGCCAGCAGCCCAAACCGGGGATCAAATGAGCAGTTCTTC. The rearrangement uses TRBV6-6 and TRBJ2-1; possibly TRBD2 for D (5 bases). The CDR3 covers 14 residues. V lost 6 bases and J 7 bases, leaving 16 bases between the germline ends. Germline V gene data show CDR1 as MNHNY and CDR2 as SVGAGI (reference sequence).

This chain uses TRBV7-2 with TRBJ2-3; 7 nucleotides agree with TRBD2. J lost 3 bases, V lost 1 base, and 7 bases had no gene match. The CDR3 is made up of 16 amino acids. Germline-derived CDR1 and CDR2 are SGHTA and FQGNSA. The DNA of the CDR3 is TGTGCCAGCAGCTTAGAGCTGGGGGGGTCTACAGATACGCAGTATTTT. The encoded protein is CASSLELGGSTDTQYF.

This clone has just a few counts. The chain carries TRBV6-5 and TRBJ1-1; maybe TRBD1 (5 bases). CDR1 MNHEY and CDR2 SVGAGI come from the germline V gene. The CDR3 runs 14 residues. The V and J ends lost 2 bases and 7 bases respectively, with 14 bases between them. The CDR3 bases are TGTGCCAGCAGTTACGGGGGGATTGGGAATGAAGCTTTCTTT. Its protein product is CASSYGGIGNEAFF.

The V call is TRBV29-1, the J call TRBJ1-2, with D perhaps matching TRBD1 (5 bases). CDR1 is SQVTM and CDR2 is ANQGSEA in the germline V gene. The CDR3 runs 11 residues. With 3 bases removed from V and 7 bases from J, the gap between germline ends came to 9 bases. The CDR3 DNA sequence: TGCAGCGTTGACGGGACTTCTGGCTACACCTTC. It specifies CSVDGTSGYTF.

The chain uses TRBV23-1 and TRBJ1-3; D might be TRBD1 (6 bases). TRBV23-1 carries the ORF label, with uncertain function. This CDR3 contains 15 residues. The V end lost 4 bases, the J end lost 9 bases, and 19 bases lay between the germline ends. CDR3: CASSPQGRRRATIYF. In DNA form, the CDR3 reads TGCGCCAGCAGTCCACAGGGAAGAAGAAGAGCCACCATATATTTT.

V is TRBV28 and J is TRBJ2-1, with TRBD2 matching over 8 bases. CDR1 is MDHEN, CDR2 SYDVKM, per germline. The CDR3 loop spans 17 amino acids. V was clipped by 2 bases and J by 6 bases; unmatched bases: 12. The CDR3 loop is CASSLGSGSGVANEQFF. CDR3 nucleotide sequence: TGTGCCAGCAGTTTAGGGAGCGGGAGTGGGGTAGCCAATGAGCAGTTCTTC.

This clone was observed a handful of times. V usage is TRBV5-5 and J usage is TRBJ2-7; the D gene is possibly TRBD2 (5 bases). The CDR3 is made up of 13 amino acids. Trimming took off 5 bases at V and 2 bases at J, with 11 bases between the two ends. The germline V gene has CDR1 SGHKS and CDR2 YYEKEE (reference sequence). CDR3 protein: CASRSEGTYEQYF. The CDR3 bases are TGTGCCAGCAGATCTGAGGGAACCTACGAGCAGTACTTC.

The CDR3 DNA sequence: TGTGCCAGCAGCCGATATAATACGACAGGACCAAATGAAAAACTGTTTTTT. Amino acid sequence: CASSRYNTTGPNEKLFF. The chain couples TRBV7-9 to TRBJ1-4; TRBD1 might be the D (6 bases). Trimming removed 5 bases at V and 5 bases at J, with 21 bases between. Germline CDR1 reads SEHNR; CDR2 reads FQNEAQ (reference sequence). This CDR3 has 17 residues.

The rearrangement joins TRBV30 to TRBJ2-5; 7 nucleotides agree with TRBD1. This CDR3 is built from 11 residues. The ends lost 8 bases at V and 7 bases at J; junction bases unmatched: 7. CDR1 is GTSNPN, CDR2 SVGIG, per germline (reference sequence). The CDR3 reads CARKEGATQYF. The CDR3 bases are TGTGCCCGGAAAGAGGGGGCGACCCAGTACTTC.

The rearrangement uses TRBV7-3 and TRBJ2-5, with D hard to call. Germline loops: CDR1 SGHTA, CDR2 FQGTGA. The CDR3 has 13 amino acids. Trimming shortened V by 3 bases and J by 2 bases, and 7 bases separated the two germline ends. In DNA form, the CDR3 reads TGTGCCAGCAGCTTTATCGAGCAAGAGACCCAGTACTTC. Its protein is CASSFIEQETQYF.

The chain joins TRBV6-6 to TRBJ1-1, with TRBD1 matching over 7 bases. With 0 bases clipped from V and 8 bases from J, the junction kept 0 bases outside the gene matches. This CDR3 comprises 12 residues. CDR1 and CDR2 (germline): MNHNY, SVGAGI (reference sequence). The CDR3 DNA reads TGTGCCAGCAGTTACTCGACAGGGGAAGCTTTCTTT. This gives the protein CASSYSTGEAFF.

The chain links TRBV4-1 to TRBJ1-2; D is perhaps TRBD1 (6 bases). CDR3 length: 15 residues. Germline CDR1 reads MGHRA; CDR2 reads YSYEKL. V was shortened by 0 bases and J by 3 bases, with 11 bases between the two germline ends. The CDR3 DNA reads as TGCGCCAGCAGCCAAGATCGTGGGGGCCACTATGGCTACACCTTC. Protein sequence: CASSQDRGGHYGYTF.

This clone was detected once. The chain recombines TRBV6-5 with TRBJ2-2, with TRBD1 identical over 9 bases. Germline V CDR1 and CDR2: MNHEY, SVGAGI. CDR3 length: 15 amino acids. V lost 7 bases and J lost 5; bases outside the gene matches: 8. Here the CDR3 reads CASNNPGQGTGELFF. For the CDR3, the DNA is TGTGCCAGCAATAATCCGGGACAGGGAACCGGGGAGCTGTTTTTT.

This clone has at least ten counts. The chain couples TRBV2 to TRBJ1-1; the D gene is possibly TRBD1 (6 bases). Trimming shortened V by 5 bases and J by 4 bases, and 8 bases separated the two germline ends. CDR1 and CDR2 (germline): SNHLY, FYNNEI. CDR3 size: 12 residues. The DNA for the CDR3 is TGTGCCAGCAGTCTACAGGGCACTGAAGCTTTCTTT. It encodes CASSLQGTEAFF.

J is TRBJ1-2 and V is TRBV9; 9 nucleotides match TRBD1. With V trimmed by 0 bases and J by 5 bases, 11 bases remained unmatched. Germline V gene sequence: CDR1 SGDLS, CDR2 YYNGEE. The CDR3 contains 17 residues. The CDR3, as DNA: TGTGCCAGCAGCGTAGCGTCCGACCGGGACAGGGAATATGGCTACACCTTC. Its protein is CASSVASDRDREYGYTF.

The chain recombines TRBV5-1 with TRBJ2-5, with TRBD2 matching 8 bases. The CDR3 consists of 15 residues. J lost 2 bases, V lost 4 bases, and 7 bases had no gene match. Germline V gene data show CDR1 as SGHRS and CDR2 as YFSETQ. DNA for the CDR3: TGCGCCAGCAGCGCCCTGGCGGGAGGACAAGAGACCCAGTACTTC. It specifies CASSALAGGQETQYF.

V gene TRBV2 combines with J gene TRBJ2-5, with no clear D. V was shortened by 0 bases and J by 4 bases, with 9 bases between the two germline ends. The length of the CDR3 is 14 residues. Germline loops: CDR1 SNHLY, CDR2 FYNNEI. The CDR3 loop reads CASSEASLRETQYF. The CDR3 region has the DNA TGTGCCAGCAGTGAAGCGTCCCTTCGAGAGACCCAGTACTTC.

The V and J genes are TRBV5-1 and TRBJ1-2; D perhaps matches TRBD1 (5 bases). The V end was cut by 5 bases, the J end by 7 bases, with 27 bases between. CDR1 and CDR2 from the germline V gene are SGHRS and YFSETQ. The CDR3 is 17 residues long. The CDR3 bases are TGCGCCAGCAGTTTCACTCCTGGGGCAGGTCCGGAGGGTGGCTACACCTTC. It is translated as CASSFTPGAGPEGGYTF.

The chain joins TRBV5-1 to TRBJ2-5; TRBD2 matches at 14 bases. The CDR3 totals 16 residues. V shed 0 bases and J 5 bases; nucleotides not matched to a gene: 3. The germline V gene has CDR1 SGHRS and CDR2 YFSETQ. The CDR3 reads CASSLGLAGGPETQYF. The CDR3 DNA reads TGCGCCAGCAGCTTGGGACTAGCGGGAGGGCCGGAGACCCAGTACTTC.

The rearrangement links TRBV5-1 to TRBJ2-3; 7 nucleotides align to TRBD1. This CDR3 is 13 amino acids long. The V gene end was trimmed by 1 base and the J gene end by 6 bases; junction bases not matched to a gene: 2. Germline V lookup: CDR1 SGHRS, CDR2 YFSETQ. The CDR3 loop reads CASSLTGEDTQYF. The CDR3 DNA is TGCGCCAGCAGCTTGACAGGGGAGGATACGCAGTATTTT.

The chain recombines TRBV5-1 with TRBJ2-5; 7 bases agree with TRBD2. Germline V gene data show CDR1 as SGHRS and CDR2 as YFSETQ. V lost 1 base to trimming and J lost 1 base; unmatched junction nucleotides: 13. CDR3 length equals 18 residues. CDR3 residues: CASSLLGLTGATQETQYF. DNA for the CDR3: TGCGCCAGCAGCTTGCTGGGACTAACGGGAGCTACCCAAGAGACCCAGTACTTC.

The V call is TRBV21-1, the J call TRBJ2-7; the table's D gene call, TRBD2, was not cross checked with the DNA. TRBV21-1 is annotated as a pseudogene. The CDR3 runs 16 residues. CDR3 bases: TGTGCCAGCAGCAAAGTCCGAGCGGGAGATGCTTACGAGCAGTACTTC. Its translation is CASSKVRAGDAYEQYF.

The chain couples TRBV11-1 to TRBJ1-3, with 11 positions matching TRBD1. Germline trimming cut 5 bases from V and 0 bases from J; bases unmatched to any gene: 6. The CDR3 totals 17 residues. The germline V gene encodes CDR1 SGHAT and CDR2 FQDESV (reference sequence). The CDR3 coding sequence is TGTGCCAGCAGCCTGGACAGGGGGCAATACTCTGGAAACACCATATATTTT. It translates to CASSLDRGQYSGNTIYF.

J is TRBJ2-1 and V is TRBV18, with a tentative D call TRBD1 (6 bases). V was shortened by 1 base and J by 9 bases, with 16 bases between the two germline ends. This CDR3 has 15 residues. CDR1 KGHSH and CDR2 LQKENI come from the germline V gene. The DNA for the CDR3 is TGTGCCAGCTCACCACAGCCAGGGGTAGGGCCTGAGCAGTTCTTC. It specifies CASSPQPGVGPEQFF.

This sequence joins TRBV6-1 and TRBJ1-5; no firm D call. Germline loops: CDR1 MNHNS, CDR2 SASEGT. Between the trimmed V and J ends, which lost 1 base and 4 bases, there was a span of 8 bases. CDR3 length equals 14 residues. In DNA form, the CDR3 reads TGTGCCAGCAGTGAAGGGCACCCGAATCAGCCCCAGCATTTT. It translates to CASSEGHPNQPQHF.